This T cell receptor (beta chain) was recorded in a study of tumor-infiltrating lymphocytes in primary liver carcinoma. Study-level points and caveats: The proportion of top clones found throughout all five tumor regions was only about 7.5-24%.

In this sample, this clonotype turned up a few times. Its cognate antigen is unknown. The CDR3 is made up of 15 amino acids. The germline V gene has CDR1 MDHEN and CDR2 SYDVKM. Trimming pared 3 bases from V and 1 base from J, leaving 13 bases between. With a constant-region primer, TCR beta cDNA was made from approximately 520 ng of total RNA. Three nested multiplex PCR rounds, a slightly modified ARM-PCR method, built the TCR beta libraries. Both of the initial two PCR rounds ran for around 10 cycles and employed TRBV1-TRBV30 forward primers alongside a C-beta reverse primer. TCRdb re-called the multiplex PCR reads through MiXCR, storing one row per CDR3 protein. Seen here are roughly 120,000 distinct CDR3 sequences, 55% to 75% observed once, and the top ten hold 8.4%. Between roughly 17 and 31 mg of unsorted bulk tissue served as the source from which RNA and DNA were co-extracted. Patients had primary liver carcinoma treated by surgical resection. Every tumor contributed samples taken at five separate regions.

This chain uses TRBV28 with TRBJ2-7; D possibly corresponds to TRBD2 (6 bases). The sequenced material came from liver tumor tissue from sampling region 3. The subset was: tumor region T3, left-lateral pole. The receptor comes from a woman in her sixties or seventies with primary liver carcinoma and hepatitis B virus infection. The CDR3 DNA follows: TGTGCCAGCAGTTTCCTGGGGGGACCTTCCTACGAGCAGTACTTC. Protein: CASSFLGGPSYEQYF.